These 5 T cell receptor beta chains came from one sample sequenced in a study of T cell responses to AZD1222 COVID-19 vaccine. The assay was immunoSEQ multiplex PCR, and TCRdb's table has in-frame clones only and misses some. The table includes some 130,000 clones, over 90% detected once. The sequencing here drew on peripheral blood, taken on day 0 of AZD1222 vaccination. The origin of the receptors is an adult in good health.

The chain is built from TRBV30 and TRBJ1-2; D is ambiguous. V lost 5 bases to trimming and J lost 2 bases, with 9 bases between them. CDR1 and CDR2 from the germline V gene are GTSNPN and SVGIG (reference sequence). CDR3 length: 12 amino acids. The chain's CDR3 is CAWLHPNYGYTF. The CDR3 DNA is TGTGCCTGGTTACACCCAAACTATGGCTACACCTTC.

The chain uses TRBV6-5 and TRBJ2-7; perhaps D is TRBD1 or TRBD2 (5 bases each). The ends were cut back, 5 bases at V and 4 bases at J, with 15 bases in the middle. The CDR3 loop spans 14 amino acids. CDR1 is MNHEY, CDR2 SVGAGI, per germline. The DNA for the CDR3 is TGTGCCAGCAGTAGTGGGACGGGGAAATACGAGCAGTACTTC. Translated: CASSSGTGKYEQYF.

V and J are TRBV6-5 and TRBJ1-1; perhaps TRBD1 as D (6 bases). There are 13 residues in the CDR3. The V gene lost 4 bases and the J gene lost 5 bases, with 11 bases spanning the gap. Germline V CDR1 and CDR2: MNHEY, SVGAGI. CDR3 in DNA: TGTGCCAGCAGTTCACAGGGTTTGACTGAAGCTTTCTTT. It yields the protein CASSSQGLTEAFF.

The CDR3 is CASSHRDYPYEQYF. CDR3 coding DNA: TGTGCCAGCAGCCACCGGGACTACCCCTACGAGCAGTACTTC. The chain couples TRBV7-2 to TRBJ2-7; 7 bases fit TRBD2. V was clipped by 5 bases and J by 2 bases; unmatched bases: 6. The CDR3 has 14 amino acids. Germline CDR1 is SGHTA and CDR2 is FQGNSA.

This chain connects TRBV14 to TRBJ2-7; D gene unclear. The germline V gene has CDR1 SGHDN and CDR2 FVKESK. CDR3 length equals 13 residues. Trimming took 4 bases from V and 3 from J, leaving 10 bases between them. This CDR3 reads CASSRVLFYEQYF. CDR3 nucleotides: TGTGCCAGCAGCCGTGTTCTCTTCTACGAGCAGTACTTC.